A selection of T cell receptor beta chains follows, all from one sample in a study of blood T cell repertoires in COVID-19. Sequenced by immunoSEQ multiplex PCR; TCRdb stores in-frame clones only, minus some. This sample has over 300,000 clones, with 70% to 90% found just once. Material: peripheral blood. These receptors all come from a human donor in a cohort sampled during active COVID-19. CDR3s include the opening cysteine and the closing phenylalanine or tryptophan. A D gene is named only where the DNA matches it firmly. Size is omitted from some rows. Given values are once, few, many or a class for expanded clones.

j_call clone_size d_call v_call cdr3_aa cdr3_nt
TRBJ1-1 NA NA TRBV2 CASRSITGRLVSLF TGTGCCAGCCGATCAATTACGGGTCGCCTCGTTTCGCTCTTT
TRBJ1-2 NA NA TRBV7-8 CASSRTSSVTGSGYTF TGTGCCAGCAGCCGAACCAGCTCCGTCACAGGGTCTGGCTACACCTTC
TRBJ1-6 NA NA TRBV6-5 CASMSSMTALFLHF TGTGCCAGCATGTCCTCGATGACAGCGTTGTTCCTCCACTTT
TRBJ2-2 NA TRBD2 TRBV27 CASSLSGTSRVGELFF TGTGCCAGCAGTTTGTCCGGGACTAGCAGGGTCGGGGAGCTGTTTTTT
TRBJ2-7 NA NA TRBV14 CASSQPPVYEQYF TGTGCCAGCAGCCAACCCCCAGTCTACGAGCAGTACTTC
TRBJ2-7 once NA TRBV12-3/TRBV12-4 CASSLQGSYEQYF TGTGCCAGCAGTTTACAGGGTTCCTACGAGCAGTACTTC
TRBJ2-7 NA NA TRBV15 CATQGSGGGQGRPYEQYF TGTGCCACCCAAGGGAGTGGGGGGGGACAAGGACGACCCTACGAGCAGTACTTC
TRBJ2-1 NA TRBD2 TRBV15 CATSSPQAGYYNEQFF TGTGCCACCAGCAGCCCTCAAGCGGGGTACTACAATGAGCAGTTCTTC
TRBJ1-1 NA NA TRBV3-1/TRBV3-2 CASSRLGQSMNTEAFF TGTGCCAGCAGCCGTCTGGGACAAAGCATGAACACTGAAGCTTTCTTT
TRBJ1-1 NA NA TRBV2 CASSGGNTEAFF TGTGCCAGCAGTGGAGGCAACACTGAAGCTTTCTTT
TRBJ2-2 few NA TRBV7-3 CASSPGSRELFF TGTGCCAGCAGCCCCGGGTCCCGGGAGCTGTTTTTT
TRBJ2-1 NA NA TRBV12-5 CASGGSGFNEQFF TGTGCTAGTGGGGGTAGCGGCTTCAATGAGCAGTTCTTC
TRBJ2-2 few NA TRBV29-1 CSVEQKNTGELFF TGCAGCGTTGAGCAGAAGAACACCGGGGAGCTGTTTTTT
TRBJ2-1 NA NA TRBV6-5 CASSTKSRGYNEQFF TGTGCCAGCAGTACTAAATCTAGGGGGTACAATGAGCAGTTCTTC
TRBJ2-3 once TRBD2 TRBV2 CASSYGTSGMQYF TGTGCCAGCAGTTACGGGACTAGCGGGATGCAGTATTTT
TRBJ1-5 NA NA TRBV6-1 CASSDRGDYSNQPQHF TGTGCCAGCAGTGACAGGGGCGATTATAGCAATCAGCCCCAGCATTTT
TRBJ1-2 few NA TRBV7-2 CASSLVRAGAPYYGYTF TGTGCCAGCAGCTTAGTGCGGGCAGGGGCCCCCTACTATGGCTACACCTTC
TRBJ1-1 NA NA TRBV12-3/TRBV12-4 CASSSGLTTEAFF TGTGCCAGCAGTTCTGGACTGACCACTGAAGCTTTCTTT
TRBJ2-3 NA TRBD1 TRBV11-3 CASSLDDGYRPTGGTNTQYF TGTGCCAGCAGCTTAGACGATGGTTACCGGCCGACAGGGGGCACAAATACGCAGTATTTT
TRBJ2-2 NA NA TRBV30 CAWKSGTFTGELFF TGTGCCTGGAAATCCGGGACATTCACCGGGGAGCTGTTTTTT
TRBJ1-3 NA TRBD1 TRBV9 CASSTTGTGNTIYF TGTGCCAGCAGCACGACAGGGACTGGAAACACCATATATTTT
TRBJ1-4 NA NA TRBV18 CASSPGESGRGNEKLFF TGTGCCAGCTCACCAGGAGAGAGCGGCAGGGGTAATGAAAAACTGTTTTTT
TRBJ1-2 once NA TRBV7-8 CASSLAQGGDYGYTF TGTGCCAGCAGCTTAGCGCAAGGAGGAGATTATGGCTACACCTTC
TRBJ1-6 few NA TRBV9 CASSVFGDSPLHF TGTGCCAGCAGCGTATTCGGGGATTCACCCCTCCACTTT
TRBJ2-5 few TRBD1 TRBV7-9 CATQTGYQETQYF TGTGCCACCCAGACAGGGTACCAAGAGACCCAGTACTTC
TRBJ1-6 NA TRBD1 TRBV5-1 CASSLGTGMNSPLHF TGCGCCAGCAGCTTGGGGACAGGGATGAATTCACCCCTCCACTTT
TRBJ1-1 NA NA TRBV20-1 CSASFFDSEAFF TGCAGTGCTAGTTTTTTCGACAGTGAAGCTTTCTTT
TRBJ2-7 NA NA TRBV5-5 CASSWAVPLYEQYF TGTGCCAGCAGCTGGGCAGTCCCCCTCTACGAGCAGTACTTC
TRBJ1-4 NA NA TRBV15 CATSRERSTGEKGF TGTGCCACCAGCAGAGAGAGAAGTACCGGGGAAAAAGGTTTT
TRBJ1-1 NA NA TRBV18 CASSPLNGKAEAFF TGTGCCAGCTCACCCTTGAACGGGAAAGCTGAAGCTTTCTTT